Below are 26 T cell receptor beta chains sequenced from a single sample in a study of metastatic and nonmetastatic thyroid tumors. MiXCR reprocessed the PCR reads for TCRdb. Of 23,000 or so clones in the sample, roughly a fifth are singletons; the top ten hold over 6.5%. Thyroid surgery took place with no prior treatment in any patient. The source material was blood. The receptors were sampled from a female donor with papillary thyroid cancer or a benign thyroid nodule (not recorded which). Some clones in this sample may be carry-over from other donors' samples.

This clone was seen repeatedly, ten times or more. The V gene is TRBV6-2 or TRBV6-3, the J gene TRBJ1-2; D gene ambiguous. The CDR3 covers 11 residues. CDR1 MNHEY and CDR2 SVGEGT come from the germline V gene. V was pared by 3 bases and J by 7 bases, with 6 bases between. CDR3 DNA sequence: TGTGCCAGCAGTTATGATACTGGCTACACCTTC. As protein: CASSYDTGYTF.

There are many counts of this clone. CDR3 amino acids: CAISRTSGEEQETQYF. CDR3 coding DNA: TGTGCCATCAGTAGGACTAGCGGAGAAGAGCAAGAGACCCAGTACTTC. The V call is TRBV10-3, the J call TRBJ2-5; 10 positions agree with TRBD2. There are 16 residues in the CDR3. The germline CDR1 and CDR2 sequences are ENHRY and SYGVKD. V dropped 5 bases and J dropped 2; count of bases not matched to a gene: 8.

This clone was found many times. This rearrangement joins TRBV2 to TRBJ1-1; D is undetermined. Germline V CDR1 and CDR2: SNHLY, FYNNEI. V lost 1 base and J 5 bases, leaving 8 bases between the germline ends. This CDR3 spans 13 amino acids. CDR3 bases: TGTGCCAGCAGTGAAGGAAGGTGGACTGAAGCTTTCTTT. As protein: CASSEGRWTEAFF.

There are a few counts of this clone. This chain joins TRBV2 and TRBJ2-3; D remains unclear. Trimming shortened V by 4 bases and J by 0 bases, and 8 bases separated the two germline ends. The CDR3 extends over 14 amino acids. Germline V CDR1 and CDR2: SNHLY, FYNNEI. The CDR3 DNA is TGTGCCAGCAGTGTTAGCATTAGCACAGATACGCAGTATTTT. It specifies CASSVSISTDTQYF.

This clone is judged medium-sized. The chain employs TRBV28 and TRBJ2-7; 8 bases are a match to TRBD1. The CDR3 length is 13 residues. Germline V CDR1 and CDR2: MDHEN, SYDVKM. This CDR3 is CTSRDRSSYEQYF. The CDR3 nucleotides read TGTACATCCCGGGACAGGAGCTCCTACGAGCAGTACTTC.

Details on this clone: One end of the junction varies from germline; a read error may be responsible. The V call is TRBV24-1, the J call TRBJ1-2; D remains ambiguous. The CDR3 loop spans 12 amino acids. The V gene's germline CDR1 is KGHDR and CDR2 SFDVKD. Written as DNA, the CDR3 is TGTGCCACCCGTGATTCCGGAGATGGCTACACCTTC. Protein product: CATRDSGDGYTF.

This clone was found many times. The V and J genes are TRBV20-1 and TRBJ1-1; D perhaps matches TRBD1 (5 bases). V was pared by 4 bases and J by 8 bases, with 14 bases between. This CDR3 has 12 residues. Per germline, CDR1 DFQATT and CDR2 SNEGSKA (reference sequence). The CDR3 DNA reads TGCAGTGCTATTTTGGAGGGGCTCGAAGCTTTCTTT. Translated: CSAILEGLEAFF.

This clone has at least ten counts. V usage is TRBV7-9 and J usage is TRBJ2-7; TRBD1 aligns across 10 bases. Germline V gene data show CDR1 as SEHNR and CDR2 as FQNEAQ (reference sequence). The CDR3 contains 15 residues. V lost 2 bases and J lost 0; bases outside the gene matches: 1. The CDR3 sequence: CASSLWDRGSYEQYF. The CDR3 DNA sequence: TGTGCCAGCAGCTTATGGGACAGGGGCTCCTACGAGCAGTACTTC.

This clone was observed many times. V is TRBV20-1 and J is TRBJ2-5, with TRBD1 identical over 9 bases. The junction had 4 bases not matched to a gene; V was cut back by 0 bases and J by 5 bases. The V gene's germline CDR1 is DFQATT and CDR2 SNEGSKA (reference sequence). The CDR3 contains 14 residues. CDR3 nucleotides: TGCAGTGCTAGAGATGGGACAGGGTGGGAGACCCAGTACTTC. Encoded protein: CSARDGTGWETQYF.

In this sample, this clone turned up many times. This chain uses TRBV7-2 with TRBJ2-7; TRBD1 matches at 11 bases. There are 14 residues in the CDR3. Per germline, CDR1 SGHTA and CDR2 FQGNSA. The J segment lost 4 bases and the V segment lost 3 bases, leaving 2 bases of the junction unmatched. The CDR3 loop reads CASSFWDRGYEQYF. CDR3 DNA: TGTGCCAGCAGCTTCTGGGACAGGGGGTACGAGCAGTACTTC.

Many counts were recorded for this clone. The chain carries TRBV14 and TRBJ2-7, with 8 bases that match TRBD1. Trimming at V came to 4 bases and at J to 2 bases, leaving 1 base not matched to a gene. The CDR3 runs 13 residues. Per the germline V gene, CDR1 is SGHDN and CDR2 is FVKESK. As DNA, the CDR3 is TGTGCCAGCAGCCGACAGGGGCCCTACGAGCAGTACTTC. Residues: CASSRQGPYEQYF.

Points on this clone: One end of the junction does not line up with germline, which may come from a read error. This chain's CDR3 is CAISQGRSGNTLAFF. DNA of the CDR3: TGTGCCATCAGCCAAGGTAGATCAGGGAACACTTTAGCTTTCTTT. The genes are TRBV3-1 and TRBJ1-1; D possibly corresponds to TRBD1 (5 bases). Per the germline V gene, CDR1 is LGHDT and CDR2 is YNNKEL (reference sequence). The CDR3 is 15 residues long. Variable domain in full (rest from reference TRBV3-1 and TRBJ1-1): DTAVSQTPKYLVTQMGNDKSIKCEQNLGHDTMYWYKQDSKKFLKIMFSYNNKELIINETVPNRFSPKSPDKAHLNLHINSLELGDSAVYFCAISQGRSGNTLAFFGQGTRLTVV.

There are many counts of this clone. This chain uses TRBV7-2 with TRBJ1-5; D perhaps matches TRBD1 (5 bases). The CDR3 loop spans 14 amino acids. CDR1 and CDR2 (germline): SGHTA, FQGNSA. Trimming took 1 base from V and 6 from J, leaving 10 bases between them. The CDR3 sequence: CASSLVGGGQPQHF. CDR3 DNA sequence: TGTGCCAGCAGCTTAGTTGGGGGAGGTCAGCCCCAGCATTTT.

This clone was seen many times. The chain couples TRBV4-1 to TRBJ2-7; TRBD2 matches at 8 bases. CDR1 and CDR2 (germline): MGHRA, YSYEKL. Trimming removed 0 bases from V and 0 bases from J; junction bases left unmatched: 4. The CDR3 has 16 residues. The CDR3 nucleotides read TGCGCCAGCAGCCAAGATCGGGGGGGGAGCTCCTACGAGCAGTACTTC. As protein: CASSQDRGGSSYEQYF.

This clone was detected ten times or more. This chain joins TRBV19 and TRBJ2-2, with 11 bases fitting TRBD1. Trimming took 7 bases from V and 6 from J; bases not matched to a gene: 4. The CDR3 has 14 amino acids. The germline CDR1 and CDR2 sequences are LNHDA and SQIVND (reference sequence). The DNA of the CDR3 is TGTGCCAGTATCGAGGGACAGGGGGCCGGGGAGCTGTTTTTT. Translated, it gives CASIEGQGAGELFF. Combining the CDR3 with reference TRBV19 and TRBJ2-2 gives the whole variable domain DGGITQSPKYLFRKEGQNVTLSCEQNLNHDAMYWYRQDPGQGLRLIYYSQIVNDFQKGDIAEGYSVSREKKESFPLTVTSAQKNPTAFYLCASIEGQGAGELFFGEGSRLTVL.

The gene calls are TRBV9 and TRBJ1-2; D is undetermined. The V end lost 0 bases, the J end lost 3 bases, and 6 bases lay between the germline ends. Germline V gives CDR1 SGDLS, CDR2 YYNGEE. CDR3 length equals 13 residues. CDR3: CASSVDGYYGYTF. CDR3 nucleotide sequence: TGTGCCAGCAGCGTAGACGGATACTATGGCTACACCTTC. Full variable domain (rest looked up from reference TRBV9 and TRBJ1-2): DSGVTQTPKHLITATGQRVTLRCSPRSGDLSVYWYQQSLDQGLQFLIQYYNGEERAKGNILERFSAQQFPDLHSELNLSSLELGDSALYFCASSVDGYYGYTFGSGTRLTVV.

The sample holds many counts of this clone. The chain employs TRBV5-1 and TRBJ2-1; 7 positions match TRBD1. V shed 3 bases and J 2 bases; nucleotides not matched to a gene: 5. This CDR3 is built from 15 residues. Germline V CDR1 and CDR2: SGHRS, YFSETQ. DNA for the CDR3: TGCGCCAGCAGCTGGACAGGCGCTCCCTACAATGAGCAGTTCTTC. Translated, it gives CASSWTGAPYNEQFF.

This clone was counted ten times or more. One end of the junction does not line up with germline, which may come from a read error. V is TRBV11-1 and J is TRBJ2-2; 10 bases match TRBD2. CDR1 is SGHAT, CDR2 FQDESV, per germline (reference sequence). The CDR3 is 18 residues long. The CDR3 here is CTSSLAVLAGANTGELFF. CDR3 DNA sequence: TGTACCAGCAGCTTAGCCGTGCTAGCGGGGGCAAACACCGGGGAGCTGTTTTTT.

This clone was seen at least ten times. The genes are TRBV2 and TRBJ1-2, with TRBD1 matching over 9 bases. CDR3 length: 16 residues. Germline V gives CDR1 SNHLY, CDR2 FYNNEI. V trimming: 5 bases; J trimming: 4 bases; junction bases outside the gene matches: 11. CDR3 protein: CASSKGVDRGVYGYTF. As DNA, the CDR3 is TGTGCCAGCAGTAAAGGTGTAGACAGGGGGGTCTATGGCTACACCTTC.

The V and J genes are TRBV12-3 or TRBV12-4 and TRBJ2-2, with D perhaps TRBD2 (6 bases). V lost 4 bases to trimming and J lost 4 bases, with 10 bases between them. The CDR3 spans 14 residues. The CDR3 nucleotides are TGTGCCAGCAGTTCCGGGGACTCCACCGGGGAGCTGTTTTTT. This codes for CASSSGDSTGELFF.

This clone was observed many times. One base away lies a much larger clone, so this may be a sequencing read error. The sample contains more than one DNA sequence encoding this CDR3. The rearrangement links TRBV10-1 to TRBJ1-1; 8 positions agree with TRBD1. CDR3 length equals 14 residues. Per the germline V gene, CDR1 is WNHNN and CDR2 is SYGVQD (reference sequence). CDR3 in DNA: TGCGCCAGCAGTTACCGACAGGGGCCCACTGAGGCTTTCTTT. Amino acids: CASSYRQGPTEAFF.

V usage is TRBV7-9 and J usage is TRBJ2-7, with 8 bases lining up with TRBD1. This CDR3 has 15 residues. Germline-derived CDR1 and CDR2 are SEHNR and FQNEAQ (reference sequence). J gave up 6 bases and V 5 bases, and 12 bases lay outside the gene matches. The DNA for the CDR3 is TGTGCCAGCAGCCCGGGACAGGTCCTACCCTTCGAGCAGTACTTC. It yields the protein CASSPGQVLPFEQYF.

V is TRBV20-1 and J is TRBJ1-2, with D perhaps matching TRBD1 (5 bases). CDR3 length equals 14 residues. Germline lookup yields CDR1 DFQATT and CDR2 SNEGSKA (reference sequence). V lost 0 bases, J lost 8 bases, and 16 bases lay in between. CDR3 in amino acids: CSARDAQGVLGYTF. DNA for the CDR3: TGCAGTGCTAGAGACGCCCAGGGAGTATTAGGCTACACCTTC.

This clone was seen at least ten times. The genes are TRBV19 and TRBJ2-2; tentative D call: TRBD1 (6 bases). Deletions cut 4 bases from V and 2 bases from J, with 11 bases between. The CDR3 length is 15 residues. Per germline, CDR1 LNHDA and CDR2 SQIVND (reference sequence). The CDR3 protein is CASSTGHSNTGELFF. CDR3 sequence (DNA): TGTGCCAGTAGTACGGGACACTCAAACACCGGGGAGCTGTTTTTT. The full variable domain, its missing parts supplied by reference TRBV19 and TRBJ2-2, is DGGITQSPKYLFRKEGQNVTLSCEQNLNHDAMYWYRQDPGQGLRLIYYSQIVNDFQKGDIAEGYSVSREKKESFPLTVTSAQKNPTAFYLCASSTGHSNTGELFFGEGSRLTVL.

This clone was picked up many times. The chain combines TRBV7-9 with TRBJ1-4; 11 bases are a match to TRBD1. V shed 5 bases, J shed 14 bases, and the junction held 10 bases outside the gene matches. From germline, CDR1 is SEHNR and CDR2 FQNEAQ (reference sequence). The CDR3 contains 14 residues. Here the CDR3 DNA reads TGTGCCAGCAGCAGGACAGGGGGCCCTTGGCGGCTGTTTTTT. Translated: CASSRTGGPWRLFF.

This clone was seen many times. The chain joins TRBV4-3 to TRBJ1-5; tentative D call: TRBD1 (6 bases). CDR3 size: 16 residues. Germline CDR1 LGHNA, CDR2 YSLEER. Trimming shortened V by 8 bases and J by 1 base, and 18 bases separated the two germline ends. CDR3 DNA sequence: TGCGCCAGCTCCCCGGCGGGGGGGCAAAGCAATCAGCCCCAGCATTTT. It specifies CASSPAGGQSNQPQHF.